The 31 T cell receptor beta chains presented below share a single source sample, sequenced in a study of T cell repertoires in cytomegalovirus infection. These receptors are not linked to any known antigen. In TCRdb, the reads were re-called with MiXCR into one record per CDR3 protein. Of hundreds of thousands of distinct CDR3 sequences in the sample, roughly a third were seen once. The input for sequencing was cultured PBMCs, taken from culture after CMV antigen stimulation. The receptor set was obtained from a human donor in good health (CMV status not recorded). Some clones in this sample may be carry-over from other donors' samples.

This chain connects TRBV2 to TRBJ2-2; D gene unclear. The germline gives CDR1 SNHLY, CDR2 FYNNEI. Trimming took 1 base from V and 7 from J, leaving 10 bases between them. The CDR3 is 14 amino acids. CDR3 in DNA: TGTGCCAGCAGTGAAGTTGAATCGGGCGGGGAGCTGTTTTTT. This gives the protein CASSEVESGGELFF.

This clonotype was recorded a few times. The chain couples TRBV7-9 to TRBJ1-6; the D gene is possibly TRBD1 (5 bases). With 2 bases removed from V and 6 bases from J, the gap between germline ends came to 8 bases. Germline values: CDR1 SEHNR, CDR2 FQNEAQ (reference sequence). The CDR3 spans 14 residues. The chain's CDR3 is CASSLMGVNSPLHF. The CDR3 region has the DNA TGTGCCAGCAGCTTAATGGGGGTTAATTCACCCCTCCACTTT.

The V call is TRBV15, the J call TRBJ2-3; the D call may be TRBD1 or TRBD2 (6 bases each). Trimming removed 5 bases from V and 3 bases from J, with 18 bases in between. Germline CDR1 and CDR2: LNHNV and YYDKDF (reference sequence). CDR3 length equals 16 residues. The CDR3 coding sequence is TGTGCCACCAGCGCCGGTAGGAGGGGGGTGACAGATACGCAGTATTTT. Its protein is CATSAGRRGVTDTQYF.

The chain uses TRBV6-5 and TRBJ2-3; 7 bases are shared with TRBD2. V trimming: 5 bases; J trimming: 6 bases; junction bases outside the gene matches: 5. The CDR3 is made up of 13 amino acids. Germline values: CDR1 MNHEY, CDR2 SVGAGI. The CDR3 nucleotides read TGTGCCAGCAGTAACCGACTAGCCGATACGCAGTATTTT. Its protein product is CASSNRLADTQYF.

V usage is TRBV7-8 and J usage is TRBJ1-1; D is ambiguous. The ends were cut back, 2 bases at V and 3 bases at J, with 25 bases in the middle. Germline CDR1 SGHVS, CDR2 FQNEAQ. The CDR3 is made up of 19 amino acids. The CDR3 nucleotides read TGTGCCAGCAGCTTATTAAAATTGGGTGTTGTACCTAGCGACACTGAAGCTTTCTTT. Its protein product is CASSLLKLGVVPSDTEAFF. Full variable domain (remainder filled in from reference TRBV7-8 and TRBJ1-1): GAGVSQSPRYKVAKRGQDVALRCDPISGHVSLFWYQQALGQGPEFLTYFQNEAQLDKSGLPSDRFFAERPEGSVSTLKIQRTQQEDSAVYLCASSLLKLGVVPSDTEAFFGQGTRLTVV.

This chain links TRBV11-2 with TRBJ2-1, with D possibly matching TRBD2 (5 bases). The CDR3 length is 16 residues. Germline V gene data show CDR1 as SGHAT and CDR2 as FQNNGV. V gave up 5 bases and J gave up 6 bases, with 20 bases separating them. The CDR3: CASSPVGGSSFNEQFF. The CDR3 coding sequence is TGTGCCAGCAGCCCGGTTGGCGGGTCATCTTTCAATGAGCAGTTCTTC. Filled out from reference TRBV11-2 and TRBJ2-1, the complete variable domain reads EAGVAQSPRYKIIEKRQSVAFWCNPISGHATLYWYQQILGQGPKLLIQFQNNGVVDDSQLPKDRFSAERLKGVDSTLKIQPAKLEDSAVYLCASSPVGGSSFNEQFFGPGTRLTVL.

The chain links TRBV20-1 to TRBJ1-1; 9 bases map to TRBD1. CDR1 and CDR2 from the germline V gene are DFQATT and SNEGSKA (reference sequence). The CDR3 length is 10 residues. Losses at the gene ends were 6 bases for V and 10 bases for J; bases not matched to a gene: 3. As DNA, the CDR3 is TGCAGTGCCGCGACAGGGGGAGCTTTCTTT. It translates to CSAATGGAFF.

The chain links TRBV20-1 to TRBJ1-1, with D uncertain. Trimming left V 3 bases short and J 7 bases short, with 9 bases between. This CDR3 region has 11 residues. CDR1 and CDR2 (germline): DFQATT, SNEGSKA (reference sequence). CDR3: CSASGRDEAFF. The CDR3 DNA is TGCAGTGCTAGTGGAAGGGATGAAGCTTTCTTT.

The chain links TRBV2 to TRBJ2-1; 8 bases are shared with TRBD2. CDR1 and CDR2 from the germline V gene are SNHLY and FYNNEI. The CDR3 is 15 residues long. V trimming: 5 bases; J trimming: 7 bases; junction bases outside the gene matches: 10. The CDR3 DNA sequence: TGTGCCAGCAGTACCCCGGGACTAGAGGTAAATGAGCAGTTCTTC. Its protein product is CASSTPGLEVNEQFF. The entire variable domain, with the rest obtained from reference TRBV2 and TRBJ2-1, is as follows: EPEVTQTPSHQVTQMGQEVILRCVPISNHLYFYWYRQILGQKVEFLVSFYNNEISEKSEIFDDQFSVERPDGSNFTLKIRSTKLEDSAMYFCASSTPGLEVNEQFFGPGTRLTVL.

CDR3 sequence: CASSYSWTEAFF. The CDR3 DNA reads TGTGCCAGCAGTTATTCGTGGACTGAAGCTTTCTTT. This chain connects TRBV6-2 or TRBV6-3 to TRBJ1-1; D remains ambiguous. This CDR3 region has 12 residues. Trimming pared 3 bases from V and 5 bases from J, leaving 7 bases between. Germline V gene sequence: CDR1 MNHEY, CDR2 SVGEGT.

The chain links TRBV27 to TRBJ2-3; D is unclear. CDR3 size: 13 residues. Deletions cut 7 bases from V and 2 bases from J, with 10 bases between. Germline V gene sequence: CDR1 MNHEY, CDR2 SMNVEV (reference sequence). The CDR3 bases are TGTGCCAGCATTGGGTCCGACACAGATACGCAGTATTTT. As protein: CASIGSDTDTQYF.

This clonotype was found a few times. V and J are TRBV29-1 and TRBJ1-1; the D gene is possibly TRBD1 (5 bases). Germline V lookup: CDR1 SQVTM, CDR2 ANQGSEA. The V gene lost 6 bases and the J gene lost 10 bases, with 21 bases spanning the gap. The CDR3 totals 13 residues. In DNA, the CDR3 is TGCAGCGTGGTCCGACAGTCTTCTTTGGGAGCTTTCTTT. As protein: CSVVRQSSLGAFF.

The CDR3 spells CASSYGDSYSYEQYF. In DNA form, the CDR3 reads TGTGCCAGCAGTTACGGGGACTCCTACTCCTACGAGCAGTACTTC. This sequence joins TRBV6-2 or TRBV6-3 and TRBJ2-7; weak D call: TRBD2 (6 bases). CDR1 is MNHEY, CDR2 SVGEGT, per germline. The CDR3 sequence is 15 residues long. V gave up 2 bases and J gave up 0 bases, with 11 bases separating them.

The rearrangement uses TRBV6-1 and TRBJ1-5; D possibly corresponds to TRBD1 (6 bases). CDR1 is MNHNS and CDR2 is SASEGT in the germline V gene. The CDR3 is 13 residues long. V was trimmed by 6 bases and J by 4 bases, leaving 10 bases between them. CDR3 DNA sequence: TGTGCCAGCAGAGAACAGGGAAATCAGCCCCAGCATTTT. This sequence encodes CASREQGNQPQHF.

In its sample, this clonotype was seen a few times. This chain joins TRBV7-9 and TRBJ2-7; 8 positions agree with TRBD1. The germline CDR1 and CDR2 sequences are SEHNR and FQNEAQ (reference sequence). This CDR3 is built from 17 residues. Losses at the gene ends were 3 bases for V and 3 bases for J; bases not matched to a gene: 13. CDR3 DNA sequence: TGTGCCAGCAGCTTGGCCTGGACAGGGAGCGGCGGCTACGAGCAGTACTTC. It codes for CASSLAWTGSGGYEQYF. Together with reference TRBV7-9 and TRBJ2-7, the CDR3 gives the full variable domain: DTGVSQNPRHKITKRGQNVTFRCDPISEHNRLYWYRQTLGQGPEFLTYFQNEAQLEKSRLLSDRFSAERPKGSFSTLEIQRTEQGDSAMYLCASSLAWTGSGGYEQYFGPGTRLTVT.

This clonotype came up many times. This chain connects TRBV7-2 to TRBJ2-3; D uncertain. Germline V CDR1 and CDR2: SGHTA, FQGNSA. CDR3 length: 15 residues. Trimming left V 5 bases short and J 0 bases short, with 12 bases between. The CDR3 nucleotides read TGTGCCAGCAGCCCGAGAACATTTAGCACAGATACGCAGTATTTT. Protein sequence: CASSPRTFSTDTQYF. The full variable domain, rest sourced from reference TRBV7-2 and TRBJ2-3, is GAGVSQSPSNKVTEKGKDVELRCDPISGHTALYWYRQSLGQGLEFLIYFQGNSAPDKSGLPSDRFSAERTGGSVSTLTIQRTQQEDSAVYLCASSPRTFSTDTQYFGPGTRLTVL.

This clonotype showed up just a few times. The gene calls are TRBV7-2 and TRBJ2-7, with D unresolved. Germline CDR1 reads SGHTA; CDR2 reads FQGNSA. The CDR3 totals 14 residues. Trimming shortened V by 2 bases and J by 0 bases, and 8 bases separated the two germline ends. This CDR3 reads CASSLRHSSYEQYF. The CDR3 DNA reads as TGTGCCAGCAGCTTAAGACATAGCTCCTACGAGCAGTACTTC.

This clonotype was observed a few times. V and J are TRBV7-9 and TRBJ2-1; D unresolved. With 10 bases removed from V and 1 base from J, the gap between germline ends came to 11 bases. The CDR3 is 13 residues long. Germline lookup yields CDR1 SEHNR and CDR2 FQNEAQ (reference sequence). CDR3 in amino acids: CAIPVQSYNEQFF. The DNA of the CDR3 is TGTGCCATCCCCGTTCAGTCCTACAATGAGCAGTTCTTC. Looking up the rest from reference TRBV7-9 and TRBJ2-1 gives the full variable domain: DTGVSQNPRHKITKRGQNVTFRCDPISEHNRLYWYRQTLGQGPEFLTYFQNEAQLEKSRLLSDRFSAERPKGSFSTLEIQRTEQGDSAMYLCAIPVQSYNEQFFGPGTRLTVL.

The rearrangement joins TRBV6-5 to TRBJ1-2, with D possibly being TRBD1 (6 bases). V lost 5 bases and J 4 bases, leaving 20 bases between the germline ends. Germline V gene data show CDR1 as MNHEY and CDR2 as SVGAGI. CDR3 length: 16 amino acids. Here the CDR3 reads CASSQDRQADIYGYTF. The CDR3 nucleotides read TGTGCCAGCAGTCAGGACCGACAGGCCGACATCTATGGCTACACCTTC.

This clonotype was seen a handful of times. The chain couples TRBV12-3 or TRBV12-4 to TRBJ2-2; D is ambiguous. The CDR3 length is 15 residues. V lost 6 bases, J lost 3 bases, and 14 bases lay in between. CDR3: CASSPNNGYTGELFF. As DNA, the CDR3 is TGTGCCAGCAGCCCGAATAACGGCTACACCGGGGAGCTGTTTTTT.

Concerning this clonotype: This may arise from a read error, as a much more abundant clone is one base away. The chain links TRBV7-2 to TRBJ2-3; D is unresolved. The CDR3 contains 11 residues. Looked up from germline, CDR1 is SGHTA and CDR2 is FQGNSA. CDR3 loop: CANSRIDTQYF. CDR3 coding DNA: TGTGCCAACAGCCGCATAGATACGCAGTATTTT.

The CDR3 reads CSVLETRETQYF. DNA for the CDR3: TGCAGCGTCTTGGAAACCAGAGAGACCCAGTACTTC. The J gene is TRBJ2-5, the V gene TRBV29-1; D not resolved. The V end lost 6 bases, the J end lost 4 bases, and 12 bases lay between the germline ends. Germline CDR1 is SQVTM and CDR2 is ANQGSEA. The CDR3 spans 12 residues.

This clonotype appeared many times. The chain uses TRBV7-6 and TRBJ2-5; 11 nucleotides match TRBD2. V lost 4 bases, J lost 5 bases, and 6 bases stayed unmatched. The CDR3 covers 15 residues. Per the germline V gene, CDR1 is SGHVS and CDR2 is FNYEAQ. The CDR3 nucleotides are TGTGCCAGCAGCTCGGGACTAGCGGAGTGGGAGACCCAGTACTTC. Its protein is CASSSGLAEWETQYF.

The V and J genes are TRBV7-8 and TRBJ2-1; D is possibly TRBD2 (6 bases). CDR1 and CDR2 from the germline V gene are SGHVS and FQNEAQ. Trimming removed 5 bases from V and 5 bases from J, with 10 bases in between. The CDR3 totals 13 residues. CDR3 amino acids: CASSGGLNNEQFF. The DNA of the CDR3 is TGTGCCAGCAGCGGGGGACTTAACAATGAGCAGTTCTTC.

In this sample, this clonotype turned up many times. The chain is built from TRBV7-2 and TRBJ2-4; D could derive from TRBD1 or TRBD2 (5 bases each). The CDR3 is 16 amino acids. Trimming cost V 1 base and J 0 bases, with 10 bases left between them. Germline CDR1 reads SGHTA; CDR2 reads FQGNSA. The CDR3 region is CASSLGDGLAKNIQYF. CDR3 DNA sequence: TGTGCCAGCAGCTTAGGGGACGGATTAGCCAAAAACATTCAGTACTTC.

The J gene is TRBJ2-1, the V gene TRBV15, with D possibly TRBD2 on 5 matching bases. Germline V gene lookup returns CDR1 LNHNV and CDR2 YYDKDF (reference sequence). This CDR3 is built from 12 residues. V shed 5 bases and J shed 8 bases, with 10 bases lying between them. CDR3 coding DNA: TGTGCCACCAGCTATGAGGGCGATGAGCAGTTCTTC. Its protein product is CATSYEGDEQFF.

This clonotype was detected only a few times. This chain links TRBV7-2 with TRBJ1-1, with D possibly matching TRBD1 (5 bases). Trimming took off 5 bases at V and 7 bases at J, with 11 bases between the two ends. The CDR3 length is 12 residues. Germline-derived CDR1 and CDR2 are SGHTA and FQGNSA. CDR3 sequence (DNA): TGTGCCAGCAGCCCGCCTAGGGGTGAAGCTTTCTTT. Its protein product is CASSPPRGEAFF.

The rearrangement uses TRBV15 and TRBJ2-1, with D unresolved. Trimming pared 0 bases from V and 7 bases from J, leaving 4 bases between. Germline assignment: CDR1 LNHNV and CDR2 YYDKDF (reference sequence). The CDR3 runs 12 residues. CDR3 residues: CATSRDLNEQFF. In DNA form, the CDR3 reads TGTGCCACCAGCAGAGATCTAAATGAGCAGTTCTTC. Complete variable domain (other parts from reference TRBV15 and TRBJ2-1): DAMVIQNPRYQVTQFGKPVTLSCSQTLNHNVMYWYQQKSSQAPKLLFHYYDKDFNNEADTPDNFQSRRPNTSFCFLDIRSPGLGDTAMYLCATSRDLNEQFFGPGTRLTVL.

The chain has TRBV6-6 and TRBJ2-6; 8 bases are a match to TRBD2. Germline trimming cut 0 bases from V and 1 base from J; bases unmatched to any gene: 2. The CDR3 loop spans 17 amino acids. CDR1 is MNHNY and CDR2 is SVGAGI in the germline V gene (reference sequence). CDR3 DNA sequence: TGTGCCAGCAGTTACTCTGGACTAGCTTCTGGGGCCAACGTCCTGACTTTC. Its protein product is CASSYSGLASGANVLTF.

The rearrangement links TRBV27 to TRBJ1-6, with D tentatively TRBD1 (6 bases). V was clipped by 8 bases and J by 3 bases, with 11 bases between them. Germline V CDR1 and CDR2: MNHEY, SMNVEV (reference sequence). The CDR3 length is 14 residues. CDR3 DNA: TGTGCCAGCGGAAAACAGGGCTATAATTCACCCCTCCACTTT. It is translated as CASGKQGYNSPLHF.

V gene TRBV20-1 combines with J gene TRBJ2-1; 12 positions match TRBD1. CDR1 is DFQATT and CDR2 is SNEGSKA in the germline V gene (reference sequence). With V trimmed by 6 bases and J by 7 bases, 10 bases remained unmatched. The CDR3 is 15 residues long. The chain's CDR3 is CSANPGQGALNEQFF. Written as DNA, the CDR3 is TGCAGTGCGAACCCGGGACAGGGGGCGCTGAATGAGCAGTTCTTC.